The rows below give T cell receptor beta chains drawn from one sample of a study of patients and donors after allogeneic stem cell transplantation. TCRdb independently ran MiXCR on the RT-PCR reads; one entry per CDR3 protein. The repertoire consists of approximately 410,000 distinct CDR3 sequences, with around 16% occurring once and the leading ten covering just over 7%. Sequences were obtained from blood, either unsorted or a sorted T cell fraction (not recorded which). These receptors all come from a human donor who was either an allogeneic HSCT recipient or a stem cell or donor lymphocyte infusion donor (not recorded which). It is not recorded whose cells these are; they may come from a transplant donor. Both conserved end residues are part of each CDR3. Fields, in order: J gene, D gene, clone size, V gene, CDR3 protein, CDR3 DNA. D genes are given only for firm matches. The listing skips clone size in some rows; elsewhere it reads once, few, many or a size class.

TRBJ2-7,.,few,TRBV5-1,CASSLGGTSSYEQYF,TGCGCCAGCAGCTTAGGGGGAACTAGCTCCTACGAGCAGTACTTC
TRBJ2-3,.,few,TRBV2,CASSDNWGDTQYF,TGTGCCAGCAGTGACAACTGGGGTGATACGCAGTATTTT
TRBJ2-1,.,.,TRBV7-3,CASSSTGTPRMQFF,TGTGCCAGCAGCTCTACCGGGACCCCGAGGATGCAGTTCTTC
TRBJ2-7,.,.,TRBV6-5,CASTWGVEQYF,TGTGCCAGCACCTGGGGGGTTGAGCAGTACTTC
TRBJ1-2,TRBD1,few,TRBV7-3,CASSQKGRTGKRGYTF,TGTGCCAGCAGCCAGAAGGGTAGGACAGGGAAACGAGGCTACACCTTC
TRBJ2-2,.,few,TRBV7-6,CASSLPRGGTGELFF,TGTGCCAGCAGCTTACCTCGAGGGGGAACCGGGGAGCTGTTTTTT
TRBJ2-5,TRBD1,few,TRBV9,CASSPATGEVVETQYF,TGTGCCAGCAGCCCGGCGACAGGGGAGGTGGTAGAGACCCAGTACTTC
TRBJ1-5,.,few,TRBV20-1,CSAIGQLTNQPQHF,TGCAGTGCTATCGGACAGCTTACCAATCAGCCCCAGCATTTT
TRBJ2-5,.,few,TRBV30,CAWSVGGVKETQYF,TGTGCCTGGAGTGTAGGGGGGGTTAAAGAGACCCAGTACTTC
TRBJ1-2,.,.,TRBV7-2,CASSLTRTYGYTF,TGTGCCAGCAGCTTGACACGAACCTATGGCTACACCTTC
TRBJ2-7,.,few,TRBV7-8,CASSERPSIYEQYF,TGTGCCAGCAGCGAGAGGCCTAGTATCTACGAGCAGTACTTC
TRBJ2-7,.,.,TRBV4-3,CASSQDGLEQYF,TGCGCCAGCAGCCAAGATGGCCTCGAGCAGTACTTC
TRBJ1-1,.,once,TRBV7-9,CASSPLEQGGSEAFF,TGTGCCAGCAGCCCCTTGGAACAGGGAGGATCTGAAGCTTTCTTT
TRBJ2-3,.,many,TRBV4-3,CASSQEGGEGDTQYF,TGCGCCAGCAGCCAAGAAGGGGGGGAAGGGGATACGCAGTATTTT
TRBJ2-3,TRBD2,.,TRBV15,CATSSPNGRGRTDTQYF,TGTGCCACCAGCAGCCCGAACGGGAGGGGACGCACAGATACGCAGTATTTT
TRBJ1-4,.,.,TRBV2,CASSVDRASNEKLFF,TGTGCCAGCAGTGTGGACCGCGCCTCGAATGAAAAACTGTTTTTT
TRBJ2-5,.,.,TRBV20-1,CSARSGQRLDQETQYF,TGCAGTGCTAGGTCCGGTCAGCGACTAGACCAAGAGACCCAGTACTTC
TRBJ2-3,.,.,TRBV20-1,CSATPPGGPFTDTQYF,TGCAGTGCTACCCCCCCGGGGGGCCCTTTCACAGATACGCAGTATTTT
TRBJ1-1,TRBD1,few,TRBV4-2,CASSQGGTVHGEAFF,TGTGCCAGCAGCCAAGGGGGGACAGTTCATGGTGAAGCTTTCTTT
TRBJ1-2,TRBD1,few,TRBV20-1,CSARSQGAGYGYTF,TGCAGTGCTAGGTCACAGGGGGCGGGCTATGGCTACACCTTC
TRBJ2-5,TRBD2,.,TRBV7-9,CASSIRLAEWETQYF,TGTGCCAGCAGCATCCGACTAGCGGAATGGGAGACCCAGTACTTC
TRBJ2-1,TRBD2,.,TRBV5-1,CASSLGRSGRANEQFF,TGCGCCAGCAGCTTGGGGCGTAGCGGGAGGGCGAATGAGCAGTTCTTC
TRBJ2-2,.,.,TRBV5-5,CASSLERLGTGELFF,TGTGCCAGCAGCTTGGAGCGGCTGGGCACCGGGGAGCTGTTTTTT
TRBJ1-2,.,once,TRBV4-2,CASSQGKGYTF,TGTGCCAGCAGCCAAGGAAAGGGCTACACCTTC
TRBJ2-7,TRBD1,.,TRBV7-8,CASSARTGGRPYEQYF,TGTGCCAGCAGCGCCCGGACAGGGGGCAGACCCTACGAGCAGTACTTC
TRBJ1-2,.,.,TRBV6-4,CASSGGGTGYTF,TGTGCCAGCAGTGGGGGGGGAACTGGCTACACCTTC
TRBJ2-2,.,.,TRBV24-1,CATSEAYTGELFF,TGTGCCACCAGCGAAGCGTACACCGGGGAGCTGTTTTTT
TRBJ2-5,.,.,TRBV7-2,CASSWPGTGGRETQYF,TGTGCCAGCAGCTGGCCCGGGACTGGGGGCCGAGAGACCCAGTACTTC
TRBJ1-5,.,.,TRBV24-1,CATSDRSGHSDQHF,TGTGCCACCAGTGATCGCTCCGGACACTCTGACCAGCATTTT
TRBJ2-7,TRBD1,few,TRBV20-1,CSAIHNDRAEQYF,TGCAGTGCTATACATAATGACAGGGCCGAGCAGTACTTC
TRBJ2-2,.,.,TRBV9,CASSVGTGTFTGELFF,TGTGCCAGCAGCGTAGGGACCGGGACATTCACCGGGGAGCTGTTTTTT
TRBJ2-1,.,many,TRBV20-1,CSARRPWGHNEQFF,TGCAGTGCTAGACGGCCATGGGGCCACAATGAGCAGTTCTTC
TRBJ2-1,.,many,TRBV5-6,CASSLNNEQFF,TGTGCCAGCAGCTTGAACAATGAGCAGTTCTTC
TRBJ1-1,.,.,TRBV20-1,CSARGTTAEVSTEAFF,TGCAGTGCTAGAGGGACGACGGCCGAGGTGTCCACTGAAGCTTTCTTT
TRBJ2-1,.,.,TRBV3-1,CASSQDPSEEFF,TGTGCCAGCAGCCAAGATCCTAGCGAGGAGTTCTTC
TRBJ2-1,TRBD1,.,TRBV15,CATSSRQGDPNEQFF,TGTGCCACCAGCTCCCGACAGGGGGATCCCAATGAGCAGTTCTTC
TRBJ1-1,TRBD1,few,TRBV6-4,CASSATGVTEAFF,TGTGCCAGCAGCGCGACAGGGGTTACTGAAGCTTTCTTT
TRBJ2-2,TRBD2,.,TRBV2,CASTSGGARVGELFF,TGTGCCAGCACTAGCGGGGGGGCCCGAGTCGGGGAGCTGTTTTTT
TRBJ2-7,TRBD1,few,TRBV3-1,CASSQDGRQGHAEQYF,TGTGCCAGCAGCCAAGATGGGAGACAGGGGCATGCCGAGCAGTACTTC
TRBJ2-7,.,few,TRBV14,CASSRHAGPPYSYEQYF,TGTGCCAGCAGCCGTCACGCGGGACCCCCATACTCCTACGAGCAGTACTTC
TRBJ2-2,.,.,TRBV7-3,CASSPVAGNTGELFF,TGTGCCAGCAGCCCCGTCGCTGGGAACACCGGGGAGCTGTTTTTT
TRBJ2-2,TRBD2,.,TRBV6-1,CASTNRLAGLRGELFF,TGTGCCAGCACCAACAGACTAGCGGGTCTCCGGGGGGAGCTGTTTTTT
TRBJ2-5,.,.,TRBV11-3,CASSLDRVMETQYF,TGTGCCAGCAGCTTAGATCGGGTAATGGAGACCCAGTACTTC
TRBJ2-5,.,.,TRBV20-1,CSARAAGSQETQYF,TGCAGTGCTAGAGCGGCAGGGTCTCAAGAGACCCAGTACTTC
TRBJ1-1,.,many,TRBV7-9,CASSSSTVNTEAFF,TGTGCCAGCAGCTCCTCCACGGTGAACACTGAAGCTTTCTTT
TRBJ1-5,.,few,TRBV3-1,CASSQGAGANQPQHF,TGTGCCAGCAGCCAAGGGGCCGGGGCCAATCAGCCCCAGCATTTT
TRBJ1-1,TRBD1,many,TRBV6-2/TRBV6-3,CASSGDSLTEAFF,TGTGCCAGCAGTGGGGACAGCCTAACTGAAGCTTTCTTT
TRBJ1-5,.,few,TRBV20-1,CSARQDRQPQHF,TGCAGTGCTCGCCAAGATCGACAGCCCCAGCATTTT
TRBJ1-1,TRBD1,.,TRBV6-2/TRBV6-3,CASSRRQGRTEAFF,TGTGCCAGCAGCCGTCGACAGGGTCGGACTGAAGCTTTCTTT
TRBJ1-5,.,.,TRBV6-1,CASSEARGTLGNQPQHF,TGTGCCAGCAGTGAAGCTCGGGGGACCTTAGGCAATCAGCCCCAGCATTTT
TRBJ2-7,.,.,TRBV4-1,CASSRGTLSYEQYF,TGCGCCAGCAGCCGGGGCACCCTCTCCTACGAGCAGTACTTC
TRBJ2-2,TRBD2,.,TRBV12-3/TRBV12-4,CASSLSGRAFSGELFF,TGTGCCAGCAGTTTATCCGGGAGGGCCTTCTCCGGGGAGCTGTTTTTT
TRBJ2-1,.,few,TRBV20-1,CSARDYEGRISSYNEQFF,TGCAGTGCTAGAGATTACGAGGGGAGGATAAGCTCCTACAATGAGCAGTTCTTC
TRBJ1-1,.,few,TRBV12-3/TRBV12-4,CASNKRGMNTEAFF,TGTGCCAGCAATAAGAGGGGGATGAACACTGAAGCTTTCTTT
TRBJ2-5,TRBD2,.,TRBV5-1,CASSIGLASETQYF,TGCGCCAGCAGCATCGGACTAGCCTCGGAGACCCAGTACTTC
TRBJ2-3,.,few,TRBV9,CASSSSPDGTDTQYF,TGTGCCAGCAGCTCCTCCCCGGACGGCACAGATACGCAGTATTTT
TRBJ2-4,.,few,TRBV2,CASSEKRVILAKNIQYF,TGTGCCAGCAGTGAAAAAAGGGTAATTCTAGCCAAAAACATTCAGTACTTC
TRBJ2-1,.,.,TRBV6-2/TRBV6-3,CATARANEQFF,TGTGCCACCGCCCGAGCGAATGAGCAGTTCTTC
TRBJ2-5,.,.,TRBV3-1,CASSQARGRRGETQYF,TGTGCCAGCAGCCAAGCGCGGGGTCGACGGGGAGAGACCCAGTACTTC